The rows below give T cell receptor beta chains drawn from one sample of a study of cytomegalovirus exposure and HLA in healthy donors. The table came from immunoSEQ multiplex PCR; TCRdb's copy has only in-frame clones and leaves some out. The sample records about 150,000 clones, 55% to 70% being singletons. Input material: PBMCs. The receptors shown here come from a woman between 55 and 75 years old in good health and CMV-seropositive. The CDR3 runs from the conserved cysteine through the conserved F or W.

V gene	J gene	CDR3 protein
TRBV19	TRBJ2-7	CASSWTSGDPSYEQYF
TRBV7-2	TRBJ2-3	CASSLIPGLSTDTQYF
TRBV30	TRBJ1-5	CAWSRGVFSNQPQHF
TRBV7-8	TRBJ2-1	CASSILGLAGGGFAYNEQFF
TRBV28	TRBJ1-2	CASGDGGATNYGYTF
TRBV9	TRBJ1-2	CASSTDRANYGYTF
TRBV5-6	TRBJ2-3	CASSLEGGRDTQYF
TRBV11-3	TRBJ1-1	CASSLTGDTEAFF
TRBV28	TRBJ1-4	CASRDGGREKLFF
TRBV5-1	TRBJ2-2	CASSLITDTGELFF
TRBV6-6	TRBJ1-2	CASRRGRADGYTF
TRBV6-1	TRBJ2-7	CASSGTSGGSSYEQYF
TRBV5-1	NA	CASSFDSGSASYEQYF
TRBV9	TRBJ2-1	CASSVTDNSYNEQFF
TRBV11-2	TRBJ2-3	CASKTTGLAGYTQYF
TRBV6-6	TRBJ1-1	CASSPTGGGTEAFF
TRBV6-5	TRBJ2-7	CASSPRSGVSYEQYF
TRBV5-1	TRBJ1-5	CASSSDINQPQHF
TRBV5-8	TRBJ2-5	CASSWSPSAQETQYF
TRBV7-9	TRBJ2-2	CASSLGGSSDTGELFF
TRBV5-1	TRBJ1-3	CASSLATGVTTIYF
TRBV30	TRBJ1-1	CAWNRITEAFF
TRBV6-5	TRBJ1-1	CATRGSTEAFF
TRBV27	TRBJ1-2	CASSFGTGGGYTF
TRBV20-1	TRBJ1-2	CSAETGYGYTF
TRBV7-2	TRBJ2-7	CASSVRTAGVYEQYF
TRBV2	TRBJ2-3	CASSTQSRSATRGTDTQYF
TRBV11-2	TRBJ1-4	CASSLRTVNHEKLFF
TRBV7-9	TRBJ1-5	CASSLAGQDQPQHF
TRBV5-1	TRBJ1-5	CASSPTGGNQPQHF
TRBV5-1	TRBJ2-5	CASLLHPGLAGGTETQYF